Listed below are T cell receptor beta chains from one sample, sequenced in a study of cytomegalovirus exposure and HLA in healthy donors. Assay used: immunoSEQ multiplex PCR; TCRdb lists only in-frame clones, some missing. The data contain roughly 100,000 clones, around three quarters of them singletons. Sequenced: PBMCs. These receptors originate from a man aged 50-59 years in good health and CMV-seropositive. Both conserved end residues are part of each CDR3.

V,CDR3
TRBV4-1,CASSQGLGLRTDTQYF
TRBV27,CASRPTGTAGNTIYF
TRBV18,CASSLLAAPTDTQYF
TRBV7-2,CASSSGLAGGNEQFF
TRBV2,CASSETGETQYF
TRBV6-4,CASSYEQGDEQFF
TRBV6-6,CASSLDRGGIDTQYF
TRBV4-1,CASSHPGQGNYEQYF
TRBV13,CASSLGGTSDTQYF
TRBV4-1,CASSQDEGSGSRGEQYF
TRBV9,CASSVASGNTEAFF
TRBV21-1,CASSKARTGSLYEQYF
TRBV29-1,CSVESTGTTYEQYF
TRBV2,CASSEEARQPQHF
TRBV5-8,CASSSQLETQYF
TRBV29-1,CSVEIGGGRETQYF
TRBV19,CATNRENYSNQPQHF
TRBV10-3,CAIGRAAGNYGYTF
TRBV7-8,CASSLGQIPGLAGSLRAQYF
TRBV6-1,CASSEGAGGLGETQYF
TRBV5-1,CASSSWTGDGEKLFF
TRBV19,CASSIRGTGFDEQYF
TRBV2,CASSESRVTEAFF
TRBV7-6,CASSSKALRPLESGSPLHF
TRBV6-4,CASSDLAGDSNTEAFF
TRBV25-1,CASTPGQGTQVGSPLHF
TRBV10-3,CAIADPPPVAGEFYEQYF
TRBV30,CAWSAGGDRTDTQYF
TRBV18,CASSLRGPGYGYTF
TRBV18,CASSPNEFEQYF
TRBV10-3,CASHRDLNTEAFF
TRBV27,CASSLSEPQRGGNTIYF
TRBV29-1,CSGRLAPTYEQYF
TRBV5-5,CASSLSGDYGYTF
TRBV12-5,CANKLSGTDYLYTIYF
TRBV5-1,CASSLALAGNEQFF
TRBV7-7,CASSPNQREQYF
TRBV5-1,CASSTGQALGETQYF
TRBV11-2,CASSLWTSGRDSEQYF
TRBV6-5,CASRGGANYNEQFF
TRBV7-9,CASSLLLAGVCTDTQYF
TRBV5-5,CASSGSFLVSYEQYF
TRBV5-1,CASSLVIPVTDTQYF
TRBV5-5,CASSLGQGANYGYTF
TRBV5-4,CASSLQGPLSGYTF
TRBV9,CASSVGQATDTQYF
TRBV5-6,CASSSLYRDGNSPLHF
TRBV7-7,CASSAPSNGGVMYF
TRBV5-1,CASSQSSGGVYNEQFF
TRBV29-1,CSVDGTHISGTEAFF
TRBV27,CASSIVFGQDYGYTF
TRBV5-1,CASSPLLSSYNEQFF
TRBV7-9,CASSPPQDEQFF
TRBV11-2,CASSLVVQGLGYGEQFF